Below, 16 T cell receptor beta chains from the same sample are listed, as sequenced in a study of monozygotic twins with inflammatory bowel disease (dated by TCRdb to between 2017 and 2020). The library was obtained by 5' RACE. This sample was sequenced with an Illumina HiSeq 2500. After the reads were reprocessed by TCRdb, one entry was made per CDR3 protein sequence, with no DNA. The sample table records roughly 330,000 distinct CDR3 sequences. The ten largest clones take up 2% to 2.5% of the sample. The specimen was blood. The receptors derive from a human donor with ulcerative colitis or Crohn's disease, or a healthy co-twin of an affected twin (not recorded which).

This rearrangement joins TRBV20-1 to TRBJ1-1; TCRdb reports TRBD1, a call that lacks DNA to check it against. There are 14 residues in the CDR3. Germline V gene lookup returns CDR1 DFQATT and CDR2 SNEGSKA (reference sequence). CDR3 loop: CRRDKTGMYTEAFF.

The chain recombines TRBV6-1 with TRBJ1-1. This CDR3 contains 15 residues. The germline V gene encodes CDR1 MNHNS and CDR2 SASEGT. Here the CDR3 reads CASSEAIGVNTEAFF.

The rearrangement links TRBV20-1 to TRBJ2-3; TCRdb returns TRBD2, unconfirmable since there is no DNA. The V gene's germline CDR1 is DFQATT and CDR2 SNEGSKA (reference sequence). CDR3 length equals 14 residues. This CDR3 is CSASGRSGADTQYF.

The V call is TRBV2, the J call TRBJ2-1. This CDR3 comprises 14 residues. Germline V CDR1 and CDR2: SNHLY, FYNNEI. The CDR3: CASSDDAHRGEQFF.

CDR3 amino acids: CASSPPGDEQFF. This rearrangement joins TRBV5-1 to TRBJ2-1; TCRdb indicates TRBD1, and absent DNA this call remains unverified. The CDR3 totals 12 residues. Per the germline V gene, CDR1 is SGHRS and CDR2 is YFSETQ.

The rearrangement joins TRBV5-1 to TRBJ1-2. The CDR3 loop spans 13 amino acids. CDR1 is SGHRS and CDR2 is YFSETQ in the germline V gene. Here the CDR3 reads CASSFGLSYGYTF. The variable domain in full, with the rest retrieved from reference TRBV5-1 and TRBJ1-2, is KAGVTQTPRYLIKTRGQQVTLSCSPISGHRSVSWYQQTPGQGLQFLFEYFSETQRNKGNFPGRFSGRQFSNSRSEMNVSTLELGDSALYLCASSFGLSYGYTFGSGTRLTVV.

The chain carries TRBV6-5 and TRBJ2-1; the D call of TRBD1 rests on TCRdb alone, since no DNA is present to check it. CDR1 is MNHEY and CDR2 is SVGAGI in the germline V gene. The CDR3 is made up of 17 amino acids. CDR3 in amino acids: CASSYSVSRGTYNEQFF.

V usage is TRBV7-2 and J usage is TRBJ2-3. CDR1 and CDR2 from the germline V gene are SGHTA and FQGNSA. The CDR3 loop spans 11 amino acids. This CDR3 reads CASSLEYTQYF. The variable domain in full, with the rest retrieved from reference TRBV7-2 and TRBJ2-3, is GAGVSQSPSNKVTEKGKDVELRCDPISGHTALYWYRQSLGQGLEFLIYFQGNSAPDKSGLPSDRFSAERTGGSVSTLTIQRTQQEDSAVYLCASSLEYTQYFGPGTRLTVL.

This chain links TRBV14 with TRBJ1-1. The CDR3 extends over 16 amino acids. Germline V gives CDR1 SGHDN, CDR2 FVKESK. The chain's CDR3 is CASSHRGMIRNTEAFF.

V is TRBV5-1 and J is TRBJ2-7; there is no DNA to check the TCRdb D call of TRBD1. This CDR3 has 16 residues. Germline-derived CDR1 and CDR2 are SGHRS and YFSETQ. The CDR3 loop reads CASSSTISGGVKEQYF. Looking up the rest from reference TRBV5-1 and TRBJ2-7 gives the full variable domain: KAGVTQTPRYLIKTRGQQVTLSCSPISGHRSVSWYQQTPGQGLQFLFEYFSETQRNKGNFPGRFSGRQFSNSRSEMNVSTLELGDSALYLCASSSTISGGVKEQYFGPGTRLTVT.

This sequence joins TRBV24-1 and TRBJ2-5; absent DNA, TCRdb's TRBD2 call cannot be checked. The length of the CDR3 is 15 residues. Germline CDR1 KGHDR, CDR2 SFDVKD. This CDR3 is CATSVERGPQETQYF.

This chain uses TRBV28 with TRBJ2-2; TCRdb's D call of TRBD2 is untestable without DNA. The CDR3 totals 16 residues. Per the germline V gene, CDR1 is MDHEN and CDR2 is SYDVKM. The CDR3 reads CASSFIEGGKGGELFF. Supplemented by reference TRBV28 and TRBJ2-2, the full variable domain reads DVKVTQSSRYLVKRTGEKVFLECVQDMDHENMFWYRQDPGLGLRLIYFSYDVKMKEKGDIPEGYSVSREKKERFSLILESASTNQTSMYLCASSFIEGGKGGELFFGEGSRLTVL.

The J gene is TRBJ1-5, the V gene TRBV6-5. The V gene's germline CDR1 is MNHEY and CDR2 SVGAGI. This CDR3 spans 15 amino acids. CDR3 loop: CASSYSVGLGQPQHF.

The chain couples TRBV3-1 to TRBJ2-1; the TCRdb D gene call, TRBD2, has no DNA to confirm it. The germline CDR1 and CDR2 sequences are LGHDT and YNNKEL (reference sequence). The CDR3 extends over 18 amino acids. This chain's CDR3 is CASSQVGLAASSYNEQFF.

The chain joins TRBV11-2 to TRBJ2-2; the D call of TRBD2 rests on TCRdb alone, since no DNA is present to check it. The germline CDR1 and CDR2 sequences are SGHAT and FQNNGV. The CDR3 sequence is 16 residues long. The chain's CDR3 is CASTPSGRTLTGELFF.

This chain links TRBV20-1 with TRBJ2-3; TCRdb proposes TRBD2, but this gene call is untestable without DNA. The CDR3 consists of 15 residues. The germline V gene encodes CDR1 DFQATT and CDR2 SNEGSKA (reference sequence). The CDR3 is CSAITSGPHTDTQYF.